Here is one T cell receptor (beta chain) with its context. The source of the sample is a study of blood T cell repertoires in COVID-19. Study information: Nucleic acid was either cDNA or gDNA, and it came from T cells, B-cell-depleted T cells, or PBMCs.

In the authors' methods: Nucleated cell number was recorded as an estimate derived from reference gene primer amplification. Repertoires were generated with immunoSEQ multiplex PCR, while TCRdb's copy carries only in-frame clones and drops some. V, J and clone size are taken as reported in that table, and D and trimming were inferred from the DNA itself. Of roughly 99,000 clones in the sample, approximately 89% were seen once. V lost 7 bases to trimming and J lost 2 bases; unmatched junction nucleotides: 11. In germline, CDR1 is SQVTM, CDR2 ANQGSEA. This CDR3 contains 15 residues. The chain is built from TRBV29-1 and TRBJ2-3; 8 bases match TRBD1. The origin of this receptor is a man over 45 with active or convalescent COVID-19. The source material was peripheral blood. Here the CDR3 reads CSGFSGQGNTDTQYF. The CDR3 bases are TGCAGCGGCTTTTCTGGACAGGGAAACACAGATACGCAGTATTTT.